This T cell receptor (beta chain) was sequenced in a study of T cells expressing NK-cell markers. Findings of the study overall: These clonotypes additionally ranked first within the CD3+CD56-NKG2C+ fraction of a handful of donors. HCMV specificity of the expanded NKG2C+ T cell clones stayed unclear.

The TCR beta cDNA came from 5'RACE template switching with UMIs. After re-calling the 5' RACE reads, TCRdb lists one entry per CDR3 protein, DNA absent. The listing contains roughly 160,000 distinct CDR3 sequences. As regards this clonotype: What it binds is unknown.

This CDR3 comprises 11 residues. Germline CDR1 and CDR2: LGHDT and YNNKEL (reference sequence). J is TRBJ1-1 and V is TRBV3-1. The source of this sequence is a woman aged 18 to 75 in good health. Sample: blood T cells: a sorted CD56 or NKG2C T cell subset, CD4+ or CD8+ T cells, or bulk PBMC T cells (not recorded which). The CDR3 protein is CASSQGSEAFF.